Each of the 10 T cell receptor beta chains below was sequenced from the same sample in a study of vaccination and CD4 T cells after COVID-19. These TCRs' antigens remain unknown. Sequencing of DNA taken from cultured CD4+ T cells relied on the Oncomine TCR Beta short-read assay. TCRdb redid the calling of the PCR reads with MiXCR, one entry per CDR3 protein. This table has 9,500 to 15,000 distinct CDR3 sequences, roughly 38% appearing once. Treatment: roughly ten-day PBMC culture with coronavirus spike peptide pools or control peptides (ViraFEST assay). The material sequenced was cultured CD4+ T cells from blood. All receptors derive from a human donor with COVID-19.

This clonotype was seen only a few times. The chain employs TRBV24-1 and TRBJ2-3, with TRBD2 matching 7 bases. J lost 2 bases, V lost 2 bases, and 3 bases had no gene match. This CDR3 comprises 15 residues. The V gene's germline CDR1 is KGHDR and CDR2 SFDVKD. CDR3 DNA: TGTGCCACCAGTGATTGGGGGGGGGTCACAGATACGCAGTATTTT. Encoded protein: CATSDWGGVTDTQYF.

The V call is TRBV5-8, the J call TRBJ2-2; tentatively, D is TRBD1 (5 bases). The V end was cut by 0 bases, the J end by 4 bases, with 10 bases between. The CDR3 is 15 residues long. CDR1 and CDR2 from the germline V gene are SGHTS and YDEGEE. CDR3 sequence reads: CASSLVTGATGELFF. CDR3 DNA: TGTGCCAGCAGCTTGGTTACAGGAGCCACCGGGGAGCTGTTTTTT.

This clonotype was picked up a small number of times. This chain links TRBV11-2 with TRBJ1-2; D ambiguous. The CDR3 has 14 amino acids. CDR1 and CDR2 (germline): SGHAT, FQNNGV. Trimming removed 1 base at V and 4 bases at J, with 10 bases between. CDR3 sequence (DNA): TGTGCCAGCAGCTTAGGCGGGATCAGCTATGGCTACACCTTC. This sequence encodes CASSLGGISYGYTF.

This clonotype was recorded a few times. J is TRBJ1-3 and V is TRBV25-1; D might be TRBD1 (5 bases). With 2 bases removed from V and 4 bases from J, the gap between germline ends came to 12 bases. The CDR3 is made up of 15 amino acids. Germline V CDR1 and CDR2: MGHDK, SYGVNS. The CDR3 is CASSEPGGGGNTIYF. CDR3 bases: TGTGCCAGCAGTGAACCCGGGGGGGGGGGAAACACCATATATTTT.

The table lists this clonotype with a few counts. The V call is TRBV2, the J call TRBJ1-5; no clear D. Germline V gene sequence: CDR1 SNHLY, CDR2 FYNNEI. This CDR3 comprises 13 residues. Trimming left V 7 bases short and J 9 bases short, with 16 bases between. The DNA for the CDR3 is TGTGCCAGCAAATTGCCGGGCGGGCGGCCCCAGCATTTT. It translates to CASKLPGGRPQHF.

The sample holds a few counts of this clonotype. The CDR3 here is CASSLLWQVNTEAFF. The CDR3 bases are TGTGCCAGCAGCTTACTGTGGCAGGTGAACACTGAAGCTTTCTTT. This chain joins TRBV7-2 and TRBJ1-1; D is uncertain. V was cut by 2 bases and J by 0 bases, with 10 bases left in between. There are 15 residues in the CDR3. CDR1 and CDR2 from the germline V gene are SGHTA and FQGNSA.

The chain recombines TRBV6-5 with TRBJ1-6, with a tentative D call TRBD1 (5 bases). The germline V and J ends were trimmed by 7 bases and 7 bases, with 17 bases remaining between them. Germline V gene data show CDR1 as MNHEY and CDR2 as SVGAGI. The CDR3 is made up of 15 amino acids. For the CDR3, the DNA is TGTGCCAGCACTTATGTTAGGCAGGGAAATTCACCCCTCCACTTT. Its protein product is CASTYVRQGNSPLHF.

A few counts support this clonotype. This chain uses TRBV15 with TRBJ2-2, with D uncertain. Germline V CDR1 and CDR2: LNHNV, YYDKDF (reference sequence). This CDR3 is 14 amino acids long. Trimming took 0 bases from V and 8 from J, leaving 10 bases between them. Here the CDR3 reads CATSREARYGELFF. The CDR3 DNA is TGTGCCACCAGCAGAGAGGCGAGATATGGGGAGCTGTTTTTT.

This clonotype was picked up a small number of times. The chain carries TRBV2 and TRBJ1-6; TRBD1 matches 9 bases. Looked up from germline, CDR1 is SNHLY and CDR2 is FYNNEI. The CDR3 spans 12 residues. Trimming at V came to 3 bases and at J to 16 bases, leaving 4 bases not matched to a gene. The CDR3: CASSEDRGVLHF. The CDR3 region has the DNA TGTGCCAGCAGTGAGGACAGGGGTGTACTCCACTTT.

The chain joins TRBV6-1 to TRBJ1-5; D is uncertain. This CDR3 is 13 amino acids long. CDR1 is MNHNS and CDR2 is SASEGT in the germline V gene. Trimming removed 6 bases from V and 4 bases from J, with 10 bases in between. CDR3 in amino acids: CASRTGKNQPQHF. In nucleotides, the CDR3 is TGTGCCAGCAGGACGGGGAAAAATCAGCCCCAGCATTTT.